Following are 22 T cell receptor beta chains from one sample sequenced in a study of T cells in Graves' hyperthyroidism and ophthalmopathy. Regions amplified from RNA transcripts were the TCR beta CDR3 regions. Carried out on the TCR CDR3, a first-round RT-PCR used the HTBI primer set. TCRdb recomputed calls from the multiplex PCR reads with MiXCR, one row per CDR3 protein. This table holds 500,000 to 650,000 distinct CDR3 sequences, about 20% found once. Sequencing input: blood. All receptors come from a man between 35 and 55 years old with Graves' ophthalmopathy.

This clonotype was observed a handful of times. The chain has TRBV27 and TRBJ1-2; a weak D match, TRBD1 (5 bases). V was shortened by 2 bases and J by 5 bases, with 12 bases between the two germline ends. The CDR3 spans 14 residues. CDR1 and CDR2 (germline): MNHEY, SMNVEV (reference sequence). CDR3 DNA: TGTGCCAGCAGTTTACAGGGAGGTACGTATGGCTACACCTTC. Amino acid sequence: CASSLQGGTYGYTF.

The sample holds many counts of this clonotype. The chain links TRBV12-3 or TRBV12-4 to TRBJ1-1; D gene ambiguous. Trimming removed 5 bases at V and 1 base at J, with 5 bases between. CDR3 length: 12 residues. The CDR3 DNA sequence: TGTGCCAGCAGTAATACGAACACTGAAGCTTTCTTT. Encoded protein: CASSNTNTEAFF.

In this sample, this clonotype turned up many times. CDR3 residues: CASSEYGADTEAFF. CDR3 sequence (DNA): TGTGCCAGCAGTGAATACGGGGCGGACACTGAAGCTTTCTTT. The chain links TRBV2 to TRBJ1-1, with D perhaps TRBD1 (5 bases). The CDR3 is 14 amino acids. Trimming removed 2 bases from V and 3 bases from J, with 10 bases in between. CDR1 SNHLY and CDR2 FYNNEI come from the germline V gene.

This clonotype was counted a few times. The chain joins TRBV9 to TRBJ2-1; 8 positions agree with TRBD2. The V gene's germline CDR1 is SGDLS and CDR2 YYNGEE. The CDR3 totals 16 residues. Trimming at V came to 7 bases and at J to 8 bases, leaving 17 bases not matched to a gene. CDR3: CASGGDLRTSRDEQFF. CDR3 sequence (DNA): TGTGCCAGCGGTGGGGACCTTAGGACTAGCAGGGATGAGCAGTTCTTC.

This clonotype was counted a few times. CDR3 DNA sequence: TGTGCCAGCAGCTTGGCGGTAGCACTAAGCTCCTACAATGAGCAGTTCTTC. This codes for CASSLAVALSSYNEQFF. The chain links TRBV5-4 to TRBJ2-1, with D unclear. This CDR3 has 17 amino acids. Trimming removed 0 bases from V and 0 bases from J, with 13 bases in between. CDR1 is SGHNT, CDR2 YYREEE, per germline (reference sequence).

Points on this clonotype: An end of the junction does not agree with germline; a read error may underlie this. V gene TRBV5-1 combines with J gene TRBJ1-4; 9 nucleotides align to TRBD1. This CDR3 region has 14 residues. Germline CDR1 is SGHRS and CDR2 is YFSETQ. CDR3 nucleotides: TGTGCCAGCAGCCGGGACAGGGCGTCTGAAAAACTGTTTTTT. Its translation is CASSRDRASEKLFF.

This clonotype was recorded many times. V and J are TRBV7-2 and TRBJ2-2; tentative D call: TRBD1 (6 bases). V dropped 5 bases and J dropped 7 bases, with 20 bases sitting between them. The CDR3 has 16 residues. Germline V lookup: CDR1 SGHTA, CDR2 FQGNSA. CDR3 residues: CASSHNTGTLGGELFF. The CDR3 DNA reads TGTGCCAGCAGCCACAATACAGGGACCCTAGGCGGGGAGCTGTTTTTT.

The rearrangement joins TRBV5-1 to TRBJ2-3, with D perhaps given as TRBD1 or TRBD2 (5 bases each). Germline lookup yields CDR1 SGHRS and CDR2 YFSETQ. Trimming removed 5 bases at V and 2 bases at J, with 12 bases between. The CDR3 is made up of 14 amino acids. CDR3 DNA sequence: TGCGCCAGCAGGGGGACCGGGACCACAGATACGCAGTATTTT. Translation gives CASRGTGTTDTQYF.

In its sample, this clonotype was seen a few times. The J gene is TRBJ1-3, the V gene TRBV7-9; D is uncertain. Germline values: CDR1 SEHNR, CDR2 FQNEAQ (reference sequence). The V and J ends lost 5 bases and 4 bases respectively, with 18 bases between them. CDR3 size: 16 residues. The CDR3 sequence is CASSVRGISSGNTIYF. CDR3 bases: TGTGCCAGCAGCGTCCGGGGAATATCCTCAGGAAACACCATATATTTT. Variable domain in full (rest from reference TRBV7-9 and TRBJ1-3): DTGVSQNPRHKITKRGQNVTFRCDPISEHNRLYWYRQTLGQGPEFLTYFQNEAQLEKSRLLSDRFSAERPKGSFSTLEIQRTEQGDSAMYLCASSVRGISSGNTIYFGEGSWLTVV.

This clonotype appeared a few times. The CDR3 region has the DNA TGTGCCAGTAGCGACGGGAGCTCCTACAATGAGCAGTTCTTC. Translating gives CASSDGSSYNEQFF. The V call is TRBV19, the J call TRBJ2-1, with TRBD2 as a possible D gene (6 bases). Germline V gives CDR1 LNHDA, CDR2 SQIVND (reference sequence). The CDR3 is 14 amino acids. V was pared by 6 bases and J by 0 bases, with 9 bases between.

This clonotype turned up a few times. In DNA, the CDR3 is TGTGCCAGCAGTATGGGACAGATGAACACCGGGGAGCTGTTTTTT. Translating gives CASSMGQMNTGELFF. This chain uses TRBV6-2 or TRBV6-3 with TRBJ2-2; 7 bases match TRBD1. The CDR3 runs 15 residues. The germline V gene has CDR1 MNHEY and CDR2 SVGEGT. V gave up 5 bases and J gave up 1 base; unmatched junction bases: 4.

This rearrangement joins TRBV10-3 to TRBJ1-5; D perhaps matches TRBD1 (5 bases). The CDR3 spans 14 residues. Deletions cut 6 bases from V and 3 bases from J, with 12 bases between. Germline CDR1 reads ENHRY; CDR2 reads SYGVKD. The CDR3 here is CAISGDLYNQPQHF. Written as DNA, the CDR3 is TGTGCCATCAGCGGGGACCTCTACAATCAGCCCCAGCATTTT.

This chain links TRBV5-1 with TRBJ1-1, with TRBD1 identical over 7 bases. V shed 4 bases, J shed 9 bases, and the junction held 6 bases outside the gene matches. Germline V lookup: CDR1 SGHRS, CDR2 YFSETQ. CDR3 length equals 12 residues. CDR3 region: CASSHGQDQAFF. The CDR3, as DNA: TGCGCCAGCAGCCACGGACAGGATCAAGCTTTCTTT.

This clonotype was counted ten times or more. CDR3 residues: CAWNLGGYNEQFF. CDR3 DNA sequence: TGTGCCTGGAATCTGGGGGGTTACAATGAGCAGTTCTTC. This chain links TRBV30 with TRBJ2-1, with D tentatively TRBD2 (6 bases). Germline-derived CDR1 and CDR2 are GTSNPN and SVGIG (reference sequence). V lost 4 bases to trimming and J lost 4 bases, with 11 bases between them. This CDR3 spans 13 amino acids.

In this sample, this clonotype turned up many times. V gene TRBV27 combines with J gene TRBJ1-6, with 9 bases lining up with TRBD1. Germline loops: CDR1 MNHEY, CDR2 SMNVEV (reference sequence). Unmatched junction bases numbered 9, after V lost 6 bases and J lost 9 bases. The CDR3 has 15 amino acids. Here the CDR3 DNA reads TGTGCCAGCAGCCGTACAGGGGGCGAGAGTTCACCCCTCCACTTT. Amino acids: CASSRTGGESSPLHF.

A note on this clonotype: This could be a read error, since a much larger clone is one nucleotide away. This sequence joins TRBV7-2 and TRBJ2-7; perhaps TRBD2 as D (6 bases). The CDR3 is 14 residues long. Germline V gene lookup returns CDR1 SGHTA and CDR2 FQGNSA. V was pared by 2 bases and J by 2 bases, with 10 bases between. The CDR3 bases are TGTGCCAGCAGCTTAAACAGGAGGGCCTACGAGCAGTACTTC. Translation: CASSLNRRAYEQYF.

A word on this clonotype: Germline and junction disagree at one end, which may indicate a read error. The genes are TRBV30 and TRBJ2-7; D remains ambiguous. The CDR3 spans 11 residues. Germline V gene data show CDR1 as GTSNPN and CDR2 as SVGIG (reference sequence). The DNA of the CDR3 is TGCGCCTGGAGTGTGGGCCACGAGCAGTACTTC. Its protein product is CAWSVGHEQYF.

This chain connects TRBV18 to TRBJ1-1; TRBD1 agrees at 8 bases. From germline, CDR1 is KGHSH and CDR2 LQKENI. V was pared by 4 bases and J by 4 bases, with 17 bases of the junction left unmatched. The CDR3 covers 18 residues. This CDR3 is CASSLLGQGRGRSTEAFF. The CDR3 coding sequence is TGTGCCAGCTCACTCCTCGGACAGGGTCGAGGCCGGAGCACTGAAGCTTTCTTT.

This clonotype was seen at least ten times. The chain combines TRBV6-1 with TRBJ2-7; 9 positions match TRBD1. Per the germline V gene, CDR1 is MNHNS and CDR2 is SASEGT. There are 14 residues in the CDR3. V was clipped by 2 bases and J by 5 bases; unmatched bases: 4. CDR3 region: CASSEHRTGDEQYF. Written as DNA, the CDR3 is TGTGCCAGCAGTGAACATCGGACAGGGGACGAGCAGTACTTC.

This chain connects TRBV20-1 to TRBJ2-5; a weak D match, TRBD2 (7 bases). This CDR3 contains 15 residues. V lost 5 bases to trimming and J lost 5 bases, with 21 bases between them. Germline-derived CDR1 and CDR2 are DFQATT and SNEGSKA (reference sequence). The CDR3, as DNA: TGCAGTGCTGAACCGGGGGGCGGGGCAGGGGAGACCCAGTACTTC. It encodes CSAEPGGGAGETQYF.

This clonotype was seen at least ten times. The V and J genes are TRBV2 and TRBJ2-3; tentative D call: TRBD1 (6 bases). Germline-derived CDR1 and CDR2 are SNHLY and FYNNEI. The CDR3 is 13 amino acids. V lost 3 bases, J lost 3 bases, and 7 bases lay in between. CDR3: CASSEQGTDTQYF. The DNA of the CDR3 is TGTGCCAGCAGTGAGCAGGGGACAGATACGCAGTATTTT.

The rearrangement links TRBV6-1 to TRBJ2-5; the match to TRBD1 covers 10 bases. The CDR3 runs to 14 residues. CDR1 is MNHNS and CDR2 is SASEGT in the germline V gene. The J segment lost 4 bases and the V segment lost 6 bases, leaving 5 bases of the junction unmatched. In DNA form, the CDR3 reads TGTGCCAGCAGAAGGACAGGGGGAGGAGAGACCCAGTACTTC. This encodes CASRRTGGGETQYF.